This TCR beta chain was identified in a study of CD8+ T cells in alopecia areata. Treatment here: oral pan-JAK inhibitor, 5-10 mg twice daily. Once RNA had been extracted, it was reverse transcribed into cDNA to act as the sequencing template. Assay used: immunoSEQ multiplex PCR; TCRdb lists only in-frame clones, some missing. Among 95,000 to 120,000 clones listed, less than 70% were seen once. The germline V gene encodes CDR1 ENHRY and CDR2 SYGVKD. The CDR3 is 13 residues long. The ends were cut back, 7 bases at V and 2 bases at J, with 9 bases in the middle. The sequences come from CD4+ T cells sorted from blood, collected at week 24, from a patient treated with tofacitinib. The rearrangement uses TRBV10-3 and TRBJ1-3, with no clear D. This clonotype originated in a human donor with alopecia areata. The CDR3 sequence is CAINRGTGNTIYF. The DNA of the CDR3 is TGTGCCATCAACCGGGGAACTGGAAACACCATATATTTT.